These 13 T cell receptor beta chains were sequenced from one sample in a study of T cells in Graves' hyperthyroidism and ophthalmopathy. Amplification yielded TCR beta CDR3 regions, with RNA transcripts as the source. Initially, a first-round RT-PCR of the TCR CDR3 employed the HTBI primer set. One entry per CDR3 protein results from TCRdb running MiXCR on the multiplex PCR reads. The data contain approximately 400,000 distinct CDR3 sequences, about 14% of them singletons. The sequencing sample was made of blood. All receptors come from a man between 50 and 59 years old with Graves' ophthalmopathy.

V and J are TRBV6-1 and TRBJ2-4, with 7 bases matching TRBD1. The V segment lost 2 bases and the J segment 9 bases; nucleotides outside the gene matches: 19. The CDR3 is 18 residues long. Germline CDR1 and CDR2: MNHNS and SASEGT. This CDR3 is CASSERGQGVPSSGIQYF. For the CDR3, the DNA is TGTGCCAGCAGTGAAAGGGGGCAGGGGGTACCCTCGTCCGGCATTCAGTACTTC.

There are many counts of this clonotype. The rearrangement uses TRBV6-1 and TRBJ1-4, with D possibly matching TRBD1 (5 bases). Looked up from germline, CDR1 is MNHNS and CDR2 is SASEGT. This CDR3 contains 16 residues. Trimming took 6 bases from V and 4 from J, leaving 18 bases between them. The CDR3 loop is CASRPTGIGYNEKLFF. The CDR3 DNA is TGTGCCAGCAGGCCTACAGGCATCGGCTATAATGAAAAACTGTTTTTT.

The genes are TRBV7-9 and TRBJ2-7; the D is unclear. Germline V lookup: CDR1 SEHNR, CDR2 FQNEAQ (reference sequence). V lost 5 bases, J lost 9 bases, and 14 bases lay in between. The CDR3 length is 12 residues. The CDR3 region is CASSLSTQAQYF. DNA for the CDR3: TGTGCCAGCAGCCTGTCCACTCAGGCGCAGTACTTC.

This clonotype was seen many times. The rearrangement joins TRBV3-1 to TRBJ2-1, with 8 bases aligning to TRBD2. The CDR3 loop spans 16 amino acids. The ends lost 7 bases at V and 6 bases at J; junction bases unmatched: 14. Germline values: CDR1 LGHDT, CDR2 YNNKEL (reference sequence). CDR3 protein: CASTLLKGTRGNEQFF. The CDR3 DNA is TGTGCCAGCACCCTTCTGAAGGGGACTAGGGGCAATGAGCAGTTCTTC.

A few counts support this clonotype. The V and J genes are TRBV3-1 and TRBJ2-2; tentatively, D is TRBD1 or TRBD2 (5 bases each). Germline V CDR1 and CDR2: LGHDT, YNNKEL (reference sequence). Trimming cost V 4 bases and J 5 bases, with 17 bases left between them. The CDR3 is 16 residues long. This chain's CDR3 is CASSPVLTGRTGELFF. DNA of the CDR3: TGTGCCAGCAGCCCCGTACTAACGGGACGGACCGGGGAGCTGTTTTTT.

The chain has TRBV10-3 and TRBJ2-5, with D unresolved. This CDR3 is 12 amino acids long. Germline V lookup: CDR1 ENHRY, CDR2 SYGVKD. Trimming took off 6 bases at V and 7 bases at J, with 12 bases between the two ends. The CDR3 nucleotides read TGTGCCATCAGACCTCCATGCGTGACCCAGTACTTC. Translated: CAIRPPCVTQYF.

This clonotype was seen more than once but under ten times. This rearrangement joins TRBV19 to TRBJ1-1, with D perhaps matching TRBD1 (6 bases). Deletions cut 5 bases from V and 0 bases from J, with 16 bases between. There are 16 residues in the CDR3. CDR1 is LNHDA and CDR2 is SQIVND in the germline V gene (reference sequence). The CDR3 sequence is CASSYPSGQLNTEAFF. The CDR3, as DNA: TGTGCCAGTAGTTATCCCTCCGGACAGTTGAACACTGAAGCTTTCTTT.

CDR3 protein: CSARDNRGKNIQYF. The CDR3 nucleotides are TGCAGTGCTAGAGATAACAGGGGCAAAAACATTCAGTACTTC. This sequence joins TRBV20-1 and TRBJ2-4; 7 bases map to TRBD1. Germline V gives CDR1 DFQATT, CDR2 SNEGSKA (reference sequence). V lost 0 bases and J lost 3; bases outside the gene matches: 2. The CDR3 runs to 14 residues.

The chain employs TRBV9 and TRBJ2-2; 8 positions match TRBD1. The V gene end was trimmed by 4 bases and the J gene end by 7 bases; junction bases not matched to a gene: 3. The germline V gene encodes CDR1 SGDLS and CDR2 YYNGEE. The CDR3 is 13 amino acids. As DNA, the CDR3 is TGTGCCAGCAGCACAGGGGGAAGCGGGGAGCTGTTTTTT. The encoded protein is CASSTGGSGELFF.

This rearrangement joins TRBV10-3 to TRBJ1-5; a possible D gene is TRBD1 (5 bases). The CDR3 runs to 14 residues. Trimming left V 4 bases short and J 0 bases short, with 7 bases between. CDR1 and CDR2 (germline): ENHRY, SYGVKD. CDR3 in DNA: TGTGCCATCAGTGGAGGGGATAGCAATCAGCCCCAGCATTTT. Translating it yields CAISGGDSNQPQHF.

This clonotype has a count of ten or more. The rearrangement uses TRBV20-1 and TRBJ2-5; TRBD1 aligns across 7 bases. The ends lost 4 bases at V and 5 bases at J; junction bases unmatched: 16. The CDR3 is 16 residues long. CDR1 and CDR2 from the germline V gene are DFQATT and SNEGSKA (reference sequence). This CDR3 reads CSATDLGKGGRETQYF. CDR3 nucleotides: TGCAGTGCTACAGACTTGGGGAAAGGGGGCAGGGAGACCCAGTACTTC.

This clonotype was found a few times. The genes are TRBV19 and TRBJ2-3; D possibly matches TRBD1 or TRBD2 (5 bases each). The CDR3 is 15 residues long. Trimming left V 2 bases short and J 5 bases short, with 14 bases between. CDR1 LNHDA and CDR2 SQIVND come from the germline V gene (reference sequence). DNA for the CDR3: TGTGCCAGTAGTATAAGGGACGTGATTGGAGATACGCAGTATTTT. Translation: CASSIRDVIGDTQYF.

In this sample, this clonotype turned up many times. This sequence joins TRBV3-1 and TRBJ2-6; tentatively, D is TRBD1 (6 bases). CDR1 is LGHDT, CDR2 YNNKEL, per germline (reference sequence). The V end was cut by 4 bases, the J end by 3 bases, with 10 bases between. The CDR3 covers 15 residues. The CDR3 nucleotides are TGTGCCAGCAGCCCCAGGGGATATGGGGCCAACGTCCTGACTTTC. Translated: CASSPRGYGANVLTF. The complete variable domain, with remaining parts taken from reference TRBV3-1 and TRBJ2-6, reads DTAVSQTPKYLVTQMGNDKSIKCEQNLGHDTMYWYKQDSKKFLKIMFSYNNKELIINETVPNRFSPKSPDKAHLNLHINSLELGDSAVYFCASSPRGYGANVLTFGAGSRLTVL.